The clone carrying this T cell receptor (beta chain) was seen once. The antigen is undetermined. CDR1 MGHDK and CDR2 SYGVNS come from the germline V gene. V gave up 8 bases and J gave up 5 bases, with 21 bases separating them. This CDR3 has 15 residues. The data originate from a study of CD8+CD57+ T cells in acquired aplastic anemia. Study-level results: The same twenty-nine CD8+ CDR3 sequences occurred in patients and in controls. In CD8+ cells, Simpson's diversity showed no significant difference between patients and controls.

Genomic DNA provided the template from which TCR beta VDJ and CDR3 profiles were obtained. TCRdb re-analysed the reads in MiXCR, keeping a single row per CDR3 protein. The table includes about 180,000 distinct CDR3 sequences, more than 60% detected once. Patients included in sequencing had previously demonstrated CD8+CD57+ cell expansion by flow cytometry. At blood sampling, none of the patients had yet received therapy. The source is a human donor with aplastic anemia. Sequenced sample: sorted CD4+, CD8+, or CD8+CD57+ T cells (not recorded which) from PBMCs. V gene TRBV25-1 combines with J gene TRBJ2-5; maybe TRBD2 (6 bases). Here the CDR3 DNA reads TGTGCCAGCGGGGCTACCGGGAGATTGAGTGAGACCCAGTACTTC. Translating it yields CASGATGRLSETQYF. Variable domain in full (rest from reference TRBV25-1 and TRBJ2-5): EADIYQTPRYLVIGTGKKITLECSQTMGHDKMYWYQQDPGMELHLIHYSYGVNSTEKGDLSSESTVSRIRTEHFPLTLESARPSHTSQYLCASGATGRLSETQYFGPGTRLLVL.